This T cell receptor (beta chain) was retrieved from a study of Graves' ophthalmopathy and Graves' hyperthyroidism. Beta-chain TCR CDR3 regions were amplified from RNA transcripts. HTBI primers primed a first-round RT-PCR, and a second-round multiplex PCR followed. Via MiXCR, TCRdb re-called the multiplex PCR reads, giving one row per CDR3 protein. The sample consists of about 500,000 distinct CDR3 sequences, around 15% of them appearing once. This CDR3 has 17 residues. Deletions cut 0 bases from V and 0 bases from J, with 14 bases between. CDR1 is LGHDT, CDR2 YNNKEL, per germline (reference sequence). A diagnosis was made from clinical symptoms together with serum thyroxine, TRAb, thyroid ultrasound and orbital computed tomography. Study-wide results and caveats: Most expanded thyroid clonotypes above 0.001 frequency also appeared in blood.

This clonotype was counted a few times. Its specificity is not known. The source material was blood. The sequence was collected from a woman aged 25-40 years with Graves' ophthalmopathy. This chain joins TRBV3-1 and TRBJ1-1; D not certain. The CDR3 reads CASSQETATLLNTEAFF. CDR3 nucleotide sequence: TGTGCCAGCAGCCAAGAAACAGCGACTCTCCTGAACACTGAAGCTTTCTTT.